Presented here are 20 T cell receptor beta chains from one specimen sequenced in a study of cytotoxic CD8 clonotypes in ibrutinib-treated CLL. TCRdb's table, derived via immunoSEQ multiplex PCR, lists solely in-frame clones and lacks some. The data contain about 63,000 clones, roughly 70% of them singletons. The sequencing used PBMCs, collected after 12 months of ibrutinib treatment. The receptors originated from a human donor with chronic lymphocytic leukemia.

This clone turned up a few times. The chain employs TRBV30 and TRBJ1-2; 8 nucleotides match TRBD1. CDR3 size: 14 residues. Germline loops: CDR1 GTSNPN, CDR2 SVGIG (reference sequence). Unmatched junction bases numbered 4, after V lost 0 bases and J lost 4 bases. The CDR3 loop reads CAWSVEGQAYGYTF. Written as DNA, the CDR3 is TGTGCCTGGAGTGTAGAGGGACAGGCCTATGGCTACACCTTC.

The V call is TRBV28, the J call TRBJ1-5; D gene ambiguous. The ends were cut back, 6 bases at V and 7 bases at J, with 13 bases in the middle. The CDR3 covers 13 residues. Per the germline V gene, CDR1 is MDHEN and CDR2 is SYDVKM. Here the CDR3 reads CASSEWSGQPQHF. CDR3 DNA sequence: TGTGCCAGCAGCGAATGGTCGGGGCAGCCCCAGCATTTT.

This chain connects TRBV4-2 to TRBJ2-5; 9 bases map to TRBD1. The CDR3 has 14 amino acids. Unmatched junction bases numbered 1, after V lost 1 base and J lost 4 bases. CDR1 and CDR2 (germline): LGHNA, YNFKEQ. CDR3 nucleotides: TGTGCCAGCAGCCAAGCGACAGGGGGAGAGACCCAGTACTTC. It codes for CASSQATGGETQYF.

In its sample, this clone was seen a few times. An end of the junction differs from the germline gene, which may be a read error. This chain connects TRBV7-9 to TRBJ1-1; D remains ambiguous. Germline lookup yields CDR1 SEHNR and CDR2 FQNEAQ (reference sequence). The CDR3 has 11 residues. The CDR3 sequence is CALRGNTEAFF. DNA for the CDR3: TGCGCTCTTAGAGGGAACACTGAAGCTTTCTTT.

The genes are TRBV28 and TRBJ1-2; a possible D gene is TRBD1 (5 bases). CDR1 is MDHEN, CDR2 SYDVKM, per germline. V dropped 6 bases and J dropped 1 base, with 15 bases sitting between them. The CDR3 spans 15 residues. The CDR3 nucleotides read TGTGCCAGCAGCCCTGGGGCAGGGCATAACTATGGCTACACCTTC. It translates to CASSPGAGHNYGYTF.

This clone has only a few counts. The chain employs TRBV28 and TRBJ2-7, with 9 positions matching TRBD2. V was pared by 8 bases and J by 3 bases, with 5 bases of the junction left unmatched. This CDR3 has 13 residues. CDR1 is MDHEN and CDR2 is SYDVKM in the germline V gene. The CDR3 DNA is TGTGCCAGCGACTTTAGCGGGAGCTACGAGCAGTACTTC. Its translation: CASDFSGSYEQYF.

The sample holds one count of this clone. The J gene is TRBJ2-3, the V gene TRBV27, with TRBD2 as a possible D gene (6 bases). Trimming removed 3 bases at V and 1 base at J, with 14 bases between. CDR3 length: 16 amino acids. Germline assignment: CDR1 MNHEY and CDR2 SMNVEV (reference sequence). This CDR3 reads CASSLWGEGGTDTQYF. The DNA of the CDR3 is TGTGCCAGCAGTTTGTGGGGGGAAGGGGGCACAGATACGCAGTATTTT.

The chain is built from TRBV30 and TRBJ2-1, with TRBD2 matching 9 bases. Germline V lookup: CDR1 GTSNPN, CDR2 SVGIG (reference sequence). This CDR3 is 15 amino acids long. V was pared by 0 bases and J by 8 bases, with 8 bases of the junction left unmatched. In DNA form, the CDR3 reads TGTGCCTGGAGTGTACGAGCGGGAGGAGGGGATGAGCAGTTCTTC. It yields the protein CAWSVRAGGGDEQFF.

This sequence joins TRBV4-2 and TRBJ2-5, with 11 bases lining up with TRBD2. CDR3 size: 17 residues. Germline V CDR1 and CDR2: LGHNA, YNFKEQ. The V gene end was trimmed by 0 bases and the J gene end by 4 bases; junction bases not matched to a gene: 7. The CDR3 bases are TGTGCCAGCAGCCAAGATGGCACTAGCGGGAGCGCAGAGACCCAGTACTTC. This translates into CASSQDGTSGSAETQYF.

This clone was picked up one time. CDR3 amino acids: CASSPSAGGEETQYF. DNA of the CDR3: TGTGCCAGCTCACCCTCAGCAGGGGGTGAAGAGACCCAGTACTTC. The chain has TRBV18 and TRBJ2-5; 7 nucleotides match TRBD1. The J segment lost 3 bases and the V segment lost 3 bases, leaving 7 bases of the junction unmatched. The CDR3 sequence is 15 residues long. CDR1 and CDR2 (germline): KGHSH, LQKENI.

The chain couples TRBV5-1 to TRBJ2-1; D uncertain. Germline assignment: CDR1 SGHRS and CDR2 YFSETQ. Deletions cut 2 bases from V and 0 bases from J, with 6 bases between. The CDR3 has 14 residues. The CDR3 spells CASSLGPSYNEQFF. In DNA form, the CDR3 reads TGCGCCAGCAGCTTAGGTCCCTCCTACAATGAGCAGTTCTTC.

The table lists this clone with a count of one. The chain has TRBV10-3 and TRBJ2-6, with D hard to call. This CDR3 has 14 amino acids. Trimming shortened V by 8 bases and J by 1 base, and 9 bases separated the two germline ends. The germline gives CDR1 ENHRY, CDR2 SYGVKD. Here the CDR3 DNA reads TGTGCCATCGGTTTAGGTTCTGGGGCCAACGTCCTGACTTTC. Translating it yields CAIGLGSGANVLTF.

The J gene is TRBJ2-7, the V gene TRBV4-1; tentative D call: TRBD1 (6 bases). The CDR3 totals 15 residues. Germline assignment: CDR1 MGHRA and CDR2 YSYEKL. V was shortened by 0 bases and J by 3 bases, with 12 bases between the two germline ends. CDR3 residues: CASSQDRGTYYEQYF. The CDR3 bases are TGCGCCAGCAGCCAAGACAGGGGAACTTACTACGAGCAGTACTTC.

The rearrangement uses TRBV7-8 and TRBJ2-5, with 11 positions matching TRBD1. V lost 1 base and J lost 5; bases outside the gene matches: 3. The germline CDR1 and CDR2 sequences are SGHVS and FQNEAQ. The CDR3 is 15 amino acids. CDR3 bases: TGTGCCAGCAGCTTAGGGACAGGGGGCCGGGAGACCCAGTACTTC. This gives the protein CASSLGTGGRETQYF.

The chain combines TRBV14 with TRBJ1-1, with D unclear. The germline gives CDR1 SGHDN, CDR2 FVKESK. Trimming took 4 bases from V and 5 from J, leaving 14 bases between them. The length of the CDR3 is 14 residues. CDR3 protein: CASSPTDPRTEAFF. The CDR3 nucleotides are TGTGCCAGCAGCCCAACCGATCCGAGGACTGAAGCTTTCTTT.

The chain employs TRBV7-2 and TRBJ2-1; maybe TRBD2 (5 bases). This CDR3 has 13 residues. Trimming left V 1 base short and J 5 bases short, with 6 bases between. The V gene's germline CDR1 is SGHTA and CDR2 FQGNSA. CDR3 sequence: CASSLGLNNEQFF. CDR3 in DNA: TGTGCCAGCAGCTTAGGACTAAACAATGAGCAGTTCTTC.

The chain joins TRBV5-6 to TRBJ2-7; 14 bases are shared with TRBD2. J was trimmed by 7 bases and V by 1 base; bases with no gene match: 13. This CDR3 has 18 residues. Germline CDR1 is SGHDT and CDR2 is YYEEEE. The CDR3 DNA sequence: TGTGCCAGCAGCTTGCAACCGGGACTAGCGGGGGCCCAGTGGGAGCAGTACTTC. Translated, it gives CASSLQPGLAGAQWEQYF.

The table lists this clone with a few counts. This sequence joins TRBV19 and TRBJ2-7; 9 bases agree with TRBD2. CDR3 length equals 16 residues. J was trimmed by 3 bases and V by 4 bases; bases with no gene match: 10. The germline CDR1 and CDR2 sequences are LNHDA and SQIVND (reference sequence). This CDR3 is CASSRDISGSGYEQYF. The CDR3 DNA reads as TGTGCCAGTAGTAGGGACATTAGCGGGAGCGGCTACGAGCAGTACTTC.

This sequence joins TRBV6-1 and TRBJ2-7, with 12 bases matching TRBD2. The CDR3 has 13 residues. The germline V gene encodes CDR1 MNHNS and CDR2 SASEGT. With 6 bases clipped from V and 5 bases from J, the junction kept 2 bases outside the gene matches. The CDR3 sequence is CASRRLAGDEQYF. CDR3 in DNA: TGTGCCAGCAGGCGACTAGCGGGAGACGAGCAGTACTTC.

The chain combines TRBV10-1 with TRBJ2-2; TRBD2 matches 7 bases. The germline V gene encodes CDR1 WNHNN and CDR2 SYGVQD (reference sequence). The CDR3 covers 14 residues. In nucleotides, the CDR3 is TGCGCGGATGGGAGGGCGGGGGACACCGGGGAGCTGTTTTTT. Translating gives CADGRAGDTGELFF.